One sample yielded the 30 T cell receptor beta chains listed below, sequenced in a study of CD8+ T cells in alopecia areata. Markers used for sorting pooled cutaneous lymph node cells were CD4, CD8alpha, NKG2D, NKG2ACE and others. RNA, once extracted, was reverse transcribed into cDNA for use as the sequencing template. The protocol was immunoSEQ multiplex PCR, while the TCRdb copy is restricted to in-frame clones and leaves out a portion. Altogether about 270,000 clones were found in the sample, and no singletons occur. What was sequenced was CD4+ T cells sorted from a lymph node. The receptors come from a C3H/HeJ mouse with alopecia areata. This mouse strain has H2-k as its MHC haplotype.

A remark on this clone: Germline and genes here are mouse. Read sequence stops 4 residues before the CDR3 end, and the germline J gene provides the missing end. The sample contains more than one DNA sequence encoding this CDR3. This chain uses TRBV19 with TRBJ2-1, with D possibly TRBD1 on 6 matching bases. There are 13 residues in the CDR3. Trimming left V 8 bases short and J 0 bases short, with 9 bases between. Per the germline V gene, CDR1 is FNHDT and CDR2 is SITEND (reference sequence). The CDR3 bases that were read are TGTGCCAGTCGGGACAATAACTATGCT. Translation: CASRDNNYA. In full, the CDR3 reads CASRDNNYAEQFF.

As for this clone: Gene names denote mouse genes. The read falls 4 residues short of the CDR3 end, and the missing part is taken from the germline J gene. Other nucleotide sequences from this sample produce the same CDR3. The J gene is TRBJ2-5, the V gene TRBV29, with D unclear. The germline gives CDR1 MSHET, CDR2 SYDVDS. This CDR3 spans 11 amino acids. V lost 4 bases to trimming and J lost 3 bases, with 2 bases between them. Here the CDR3 reads CASSSQDTQYF. CDR3 DNA, as far as it was read: TGTGCTAGCAGTTCTCAAGAC.

This clone came up a few times. The gene names here belong to mouse. With the read ending 4 residues before the CDR3 end, the germline J gene is used to fill in that end. This chain links TRBV19 with TRBJ2-3, with TRBD2 matching 7 bases. Germline lookup yields CDR1 FNHDT and CDR2 SITEND (reference sequence). This CDR3 comprises 16 residues. J gave up 2 bases and V 1 base, and 7 bases lay outside the gene matches. CDR3 protein: CASSIRRGGFAETLYF. The CDR3 bases that were read are TGTGCCAGCAGTATAAGGCGGGGGGGGTTTGCAGAA.

This clone appeared a few times. Gene labels here are mouse ones. The read halts 4 residues ahead of the CDR3 end, with the missing end drawn from the germline J gene. This sample includes further DNA sequences coding for the same CDR3. The chain links TRBV19 to TRBJ2-7, with 11 bases identical to TRBD2. Germline CDR1 and CDR2: FNHDT and SITEND (reference sequence). The CDR3 covers 14 residues. The covered CDR3 bases are TGTGCCAGCAGTATTAGGGACTGGGGGTAT. Translation: CASSIRDWGY. The full CDR3 reads CASSIRDWGYEQYF.

To note about this clone: Mouse germline and gene names are used. The read finishes 4 residues shy of the CDR3 end, and the germline J gene is used to complete it. The chain carries TRBV13-2 and TRBJ1-2; D is perhaps TRBD1 (6 bases). The CDR3 contains 13 residues. Germline-derived CDR1 and CDR2 are NNHNN and SYGAGS (reference sequence). The V gene lost 3 bases and the J gene lost 3 bases, with 9 bases spanning the gap. The part of the CDR3 DNA that was read is TGTGCCAGCGGTGTCCCAGGGGACTCC. It yields the protein CASGVPGDS. In full, the CDR3 is CASGVPGDSDYTF.

Of note for this clone: Here the gene names and germline are mouse. The read stops 4 residues short of the end of the CDR3; the missing end is completed from the germline J gene. The chain links TRBV13-2 to TRBJ2-5; TRBD1 might be the D (6 bases). Germline-derived CDR1 and CDR2 are NNHNN and SYGAGS (reference sequence). The CDR3 runs 14 residues. The covered CDR3 bases are TGTGCCAGCGGTGAACAGGGTACTGGAGAC. Protein sequence: CASGEQGTGD. The full CDR3 sequence reads CASGEQGTGDTQYF.

This clone appeared a few times. Gene names are mouse gene names. Read data end 4 residues before the CDR3 end; the end is taken from the germline J gene. J is TRBJ2-1 and V is TRBV13-1, with 12 bases that match TRBD2. The trim removed 0 bases at V and 6 bases at J, leaving 1 base unmatched. Germline CDR1 is NSHNY and CDR2 is SYGAGN. This CDR3 contains 15 residues. The sequenced part of the CDR3 DNA is TGTGCCAGCAGTGATGGACTGGGGGGGCTTGCT. Its protein product is CASSDGLGGLA. The whole CDR3 sequence is CASSDGLGGLAEQFF.

A few counts support this clone. Gene names and germline refer to mouse. The CDR3 extends 4 residues past the end of the read, so its final part is completed from the germline J gene. The chain has TRBV13-1 and TRBJ2-2, with D possibly being TRBD1 (5 bases). This CDR3 is built from 15 residues. V dropped 0 bases and J dropped 2 bases, with 8 bases sitting between them. Germline CDR1 NSHNY, CDR2 SYGAGN. The CDR3: CASSDAKGNTGQLYF. The CDR3 DNA, read in part, is TGTGCCAGCAGTGATGCAAAGGGGAACACCGGG.

On this clone itself: The genes and germline here are from mouse. This CDR3 reads CTCSAMDRQDTQYF. The part of the CDR3 DNA that was read is TGCACCTGCAGTGCAATGGACAGGCAAGAC. This rearrangement joins TRBV1 to TRBJ2-5, with TRBD1 matching over 7 bases. The CDR3 extends 4 residues past the end of the read, so its final part is completed from the germline J gene. This CDR3 region has 14 residues. Trimming took 2 bases from V and 3 from J; bases not matched to a gene: 2. Germline V gene data show CDR1 as NSQYPW and CDR2 as LRSPGD (reference sequence).

On this clone itself: Germline and genes: mouse. The read terminates 4 residues before the CDR3 end, so the remaining end is supplied by the germline J gene. V is TRBV19 and J is TRBJ1-2; D is possibly TRBD1 (6 bases). Trimming removed 5 bases from V and 0 bases from J, with 11 bases in between. CDR1 and CDR2 from the germline V gene are FNHDT and SITEND (reference sequence). The CDR3 covers 14 residues. CDR3 amino acids: CASRSGAANSDYTF. The CDR3 DNA, read in part, is TGTGCCAGCAGGTCAGGGGCCGCAAACTCC.

With regard to this clone: Mouse names are used for the genes. The CDR3 loop reads CASRPTGEDTQYF. The CDR3 bases that were read are TGTGCCAGCAGGCCGACAGGGGAAGAC. This rearrangement joins TRBV14 to TRBJ2-5; 8 bases line up with TRBD1. The missing CDR3 end, 4 residues past where the read stops, is filled in from the germline J gene. The CDR3 length is 13 residues. Germline lookup yields CDR1 SGHDT and CDR2 FRDEAV. Full variable domain (rest looked up from reference TRBV14 and TRBJ2-5): EAGVTQSPRYAVLQEGQAVSFWCDPISGHDTLYWYQQPRDQGPQLLVYFRDEAVIDNSQLPSDRFSAVRPKGTNSTLKIQSAKQGDTATYLCASRPTGEDTQYFGPGTRLLVL.

Note on this clone: Gene and germline names: mouse. The read ends 4 residues before the CDR3 terminus; that terminus is restored from the germline J gene. V gene TRBV13-3 combines with J gene TRBJ2-5; 9 nucleotides match TRBD2. The CDR3 is 15 amino acids. Germline V CDR1 and CDR2: NNHDY, SYVADS. CDR3 region: CASSGPGLGKDTQYF. The CDR3 DNA, read in part, is TGTGCCAGCAGTGGTCCGGGACTGGGAAAAGAC.

Regarding this clone: The genes are named according to mouse. The sequenced fragment ends 4 residues before the CDR3 boundary, so the rest is inferred from the germline J gene. Other DNA sequences in the sample encode the same CDR3. The chain carries TRBV13-1 and TRBJ2-3, with 9 positions matching TRBD2. CDR1 is NSHNY, CDR2 SYGAGN, per germline. The CDR3 spans 16 residues. V shed 2 bases and J 0 bases; nucleotides not matched to a gene: 4. Here the CDR3 reads CASSELGGSSAETLYF. Incomplete CDR3 DNA: TGTGCCAGCAGTGAGCTGGGGGGGTCTAGTGCAGAA.

This clone has just a few counts. Gene labels here are mouse ones. With the read ending 4 residues before the CDR3 end, the germline J gene is used to fill in that end. The chain has TRBV5 and TRBJ1-1, with D possibly being TRBD1 (6 bases). CDR3 length: 14 amino acids. Germline assignment: CDR1 LGHNA and CDR2 YNLKQL (reference sequence). CDR3 loop: CASSQDQGPLEVFF. Incomplete CDR3 DNA: TGTGCCAGCAGCCAAGATCAGGGGCCGCTA.

This clone turned up a few times. Any gene name here is a mouse gene name. Sequencing ends 4 residues short of the CDR3 end; the germline J gene provides the rest. The chain combines TRBV13-1 with TRBJ2-1; D is perhaps TRBD1 (6 bases). Trimming shortened V by 6 bases and J by 3 bases, and 13 bases separated the two germline ends. The CDR3 contains 14 residues. Germline CDR1 is NSHNY and CDR2 is SYGAGN. The CDR3 here is CASTSTGSYAEQFF. CDR3 bases read: TGTGCCAGCACCTCGACAGGCTCCTATGCT.

A note on this clone: Gene names and germline match the mouse. The read finishes 4 residues shy of the CDR3 end, and the germline J gene is used to complete it. The genes are TRBV5 and TRBJ2-5; tentative D call: TRBD2 (6 bases). V lost 1 base and J lost 2, with 13 bases in between. The CDR3 spans 16 residues. Per germline, CDR1 LGHNA and CDR2 YNLKQL (reference sequence). CDR3 sequence reads: CASSQVPGGLQDTQYF. Partial CDR3 DNA: TGTGCCAGCAGCCAAGTTCCGGGGGGACTCCAAGAC.

A remark on this clone: Gene names denote mouse genes. The read ends 4 residues before the CDR3 terminus; that terminus is restored from the germline J gene. The chain links TRBV1 to TRBJ1-2, with D possibly being TRBD1 (6 bases). The CDR3 sequence is 16 residues long. Per the germline V gene, CDR1 is NSQYPW and CDR2 is LRSPGD (reference sequence). Trimming pared 0 bases from V and 4 bases from J, leaving 15 bases between. The CDR3: CTCSADGGGGLSDYTF. CDR3 DNA (partial): TGCACCTGCAGTGCAGATGGGGGGGGCGGCCTCTCC.

About this clone: The gene names given are mouse names. The read terminates 4 residues ahead of where the CDR3 ends, so the germline J gene completes it. Other DNA sequences within the sample encode an identical CDR3. This chain joins TRBV5 and TRBJ2-2, with D hard to call. The CDR3 is made up of 14 amino acids. V shed 1 base and J shed 1 base, with 4 bases lying between them. The germline V gene has CDR1 LGHNA and CDR2 YNLKQL (reference sequence). The part of the CDR3 DNA that was read is TGTGCCAGCAGCCAAGTTGGAAACACCGGG. It specifies CASSQVGNTG. The whole CDR3 region reads CASSQVGNTGQLYF.

This clone was detected a few times. Germline and genes: mouse. The read is 4 residues too short to cover the CDR3 end, so that end is filled in from the germline J gene. The V gene is TRBV31, the J gene TRBJ1-2, with 7 bases matching TRBD1. CDR3 size: 12 residues. From germline, CDR1 is GKSSPN and CDR2 SITVG. The V gene end was trimmed by 7 bases and the J gene end by 2 bases; junction bases not matched to a gene: 4. The CDR3 is CASQTGNSDYTF. The sequenced CDR3 bases are TGTGCCTCACAGACAGGGAACTCC. Drawing the rest from reference TRBV31 and TRBJ1-2, the complete variable domain is AQTIHQWPVAEIKAVGSPLSLGCTIKGKSSPNLYWYWQATGGTLQQLFYSITVGQVESVVQLNLSASRPKDDQFILSTEKLLLSHSGFYLCASQTGNSDYTFGSGTRLLVI.

This clone was observed a few times. Gene names refer to mouse genes. The sequence runs out 4 residues before the end of the CDR3; the remainder is reconstructed from the germline J gene. This chain links TRBV14 with TRBJ2-7, with D possibly TRBD1 on 6 matching bases. The CDR3 runs to 12 residues. Germline-derived CDR1 and CDR2 are SGHDT and FRDEAV. CDR3 bases read: TGTGCCAGCAGGGAACAGGGAGAT. Encoded protein: CASREQGD. The whole CDR3 is CASREQGDEQYF. Supplemented by reference TRBV14 and TRBJ2-7, the full variable domain reads EAGVTQSPRYAVLQEGQAVSFWCDPISGHDTLYWYQQPRDQGPQLLVYFRDEAVIDNSQLPSDRFSAVRPKGTNSTLKIQSAKQGDTATYLCASREQGDEQYFGPGTRLTVL.

This clone was seen only a few times. Gene names and germline match the mouse. From the germline J gene comes the end of the CDR3, since the read stops 4 residues before it. The rearrangement uses TRBV31 and TRBJ2-7; TRBD2 is a possible D gene (5 bases). Germline V CDR1 and CDR2: GKSSPN, SITVG. This CDR3 is built from 13 residues. Partial CDR3 DNA: TGTGCCTGGAGTCTAGCCTGGGAGTAT. As protein: CAWSLAWEY. The full CDR3 protein is CAWSLAWEYEQYF. The full variable domain, rest sourced from reference TRBV31 and TRBJ2-7, is AQTIHQWPVAEIKAVGSPLSLGCTIKGKSSPNLYWYWQATGGTLQQLFYSITVGQVESVVQLNLSASRPKDDQFILSTEKLLLSHSGFYLCAWSLAWEYEQYFGPGTRLTVL.

This clone was seen a handful of times. Mouse names are used for the genes. Read data end 4 residues before the CDR3 end; the end is taken from the germline J gene. This sample includes further DNA sequences coding for the same CDR3. This chain joins TRBV31 and TRBJ2-7; TRBD2 agrees at 9 bases. The CDR3 sequence is 13 residues long. Germline CDR1 and CDR2: GKSSPN and SITVG. CDR3 protein: CAWSLWGGYEQYF. The CDR3 bases that were read are TGTGCCTGGAGTCTCTGGGGGGGTTAT.

This clone was counted between two and nine times. Genes and germline are mouse. The sequence runs out 4 residues before the end of the CDR3; the remainder is reconstructed from the germline J gene. The chain combines TRBV5 with TRBJ2-5; 10 bases map to TRBD1. The CDR3 is made up of 14 amino acids. Germline V gives CDR1 LGHNA, CDR2 YNLKQL (reference sequence). CDR3 region: CASSPGTGADTQYF. The CDR3 DNA, read in part, is TGTGCCAGCAGCCCAGGGACAGGGGCGGAC.

This clone was observed a few times. Gene names and germline match the mouse. Sequencing ends 4 residues short of the CDR3 end; the germline J gene provides the rest. The chain uses TRBV13-1 and TRBJ2-7; 8 bases match TRBD2. CDR1 and CDR2 (germline): NSHNY, SYGAGN. The CDR3 loop spans 16 amino acids. The CDR3 DNA, read in part, is TGTGCCAGCAGTGATGCCACGAGGGGGGGCGCATAT. It translates to CASSDATRGGAY. The whole CDR3 sequence is CASSDATRGGAYEQYF.

This clone turned up a few times. Gene names denote mouse genes. Coverage ceases 4 residues before the CDR3 finishes, and the germline J gene fills in the end. This sequence joins TRBV19 and TRBJ2-7; 8 nucleotides match TRBD1. V shed 5 bases, J shed 0 bases, and the junction held 4 bases outside the gene matches. The germline gives CDR1 FNHDT, CDR2 SITEND (reference sequence). The CDR3 has 14 amino acids. CDR3 loop: CASSRTGTSYEQYF. The part of the CDR3 DNA that was read is TGTGCCAGCAGCAGGACAGGGACCTCCTAT.

On this clone itself: The gene symbols are mouse symbols. The missing CDR3 end, 4 residues past where the read stops, is filled in from the germline J gene. The chain is built from TRBV19 and TRBJ1-1; no clear D gene. Per germline, CDR1 FNHDT and CDR2 SITEND (reference sequence). V was clipped by 2 bases and J by 2 bases, with 4 bases between them. The CDR3 extends over 12 amino acids. The CDR3 sequence: CASSIINTEVFF. CDR3 bases read: TGTGCCAGCAGTATCATTAACACA.

This clone turned up a few times. A much bigger clone sits one base away, suggesting this may be a read error. Gene names and germline refer to mouse. The CDR3 end lies 4 residues beyond the end of the read and is filled in from the germline J gene. The same CDR3 can be traced to other DNA sequences in this sample. The rearrangement joins TRBV13-1 to TRBJ2-1; TRBD2 matches 10 bases. V dropped 5 bases and J dropped 2; count of bases not matched to a gene: 1. Germline loops: CDR1 NSHNY, CDR2 SYGAGN. The CDR3 length is 14 residues. CDR3 DNA, as far as it was read: TGTGCCAGCAGAGGGACTGGGGACTATGCT. Encoded protein: CASRGTGDYA. The full CDR3 reads CASRGTGDYAEQFF.

This clone occurred a few times. Gene names denote mouse genes. Read coverage stops 4 residues before the CDR3 terminus; the germline J gene supplies the remainder. The chain has TRBV19 and TRBJ2-2; a weak D match, TRBD1 (7 bases). Trimming removed 1 base from V and 4 bases from J, with 14 bases in between. Germline V CDR1 and CDR2: FNHDT, SITEND (reference sequence). This CDR3 region has 16 residues. The CDR3 sequence is CASSIIGGRGTGQLYF. The covered CDR3 bases are TGTGCCAGCAGTATAATAGGGGGCCGGGGCACCGGG.

On this clone: Gene names are mouse gene names. The read terminates 4 residues ahead of where the CDR3 ends, so the germline J gene completes it. V is TRBV19 and J is TRBJ2-3, with 8 bases lining up with TRBD2. Germline V gene data show CDR1 as FNHDT and CDR2 as SITEND (reference sequence). Losses at the gene ends were 2 bases for V and 2 bases for J; bases not matched to a gene: 1. The CDR3 runs 14 residues. The part of the CDR3 DNA that was read is TGTGCCAGCAGTATGGGGGGGCTTGCAGAA. It is translated as CASSMGGLAE. Given in full, the CDR3 is CASSMGGLAETLYF.

Points on this clone: Gene names are mouse gene names. The read falls 4 residues short of the CDR3 end, and the missing part is taken from the germline J gene. The chain employs TRBV13-1 and TRBJ2-1; maybe TRBD1 (6 bases). Per the germline V gene, CDR1 is NSHNY and CDR2 is SYGAGN. The CDR3 has 15 residues. CDR3 bases read: TGTGCCAGCAGTGATGCGTCAGGGGCGGGCTCT. This sequence encodes CASSDASGAGS. The whole CDR3 region reads CASSDASGAGSEQFF.